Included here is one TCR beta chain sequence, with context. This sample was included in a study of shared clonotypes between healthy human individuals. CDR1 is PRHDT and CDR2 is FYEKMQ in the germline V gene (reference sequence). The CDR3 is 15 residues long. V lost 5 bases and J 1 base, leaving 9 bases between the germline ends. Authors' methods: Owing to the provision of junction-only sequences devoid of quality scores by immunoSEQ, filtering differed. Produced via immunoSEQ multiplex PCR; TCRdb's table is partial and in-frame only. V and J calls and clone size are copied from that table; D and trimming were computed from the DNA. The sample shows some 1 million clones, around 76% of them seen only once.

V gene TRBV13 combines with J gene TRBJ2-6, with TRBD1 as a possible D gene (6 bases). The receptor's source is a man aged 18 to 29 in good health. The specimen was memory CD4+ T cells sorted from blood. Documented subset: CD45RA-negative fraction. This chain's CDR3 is CASSLTGSGANVLTF. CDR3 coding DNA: TGTGCCAGCAGCCTAACAGGGTCTGGGGCCAACGTCCTGACTTTC.